There are many counts of the clone carrying this T cell receptor beta chain. The antigen is undetermined. V lost 5 bases to trimming and J lost 8 bases; unmatched junction nucleotides: 7. CDR1 MNHEY and CDR2 SMNVEV come from the germline V gene (reference sequence). The CDR3 extends over 15 amino acids. The sorted libraries took some 1.1 million CD4+ or CD8+ T cells. The sample originates from a study of neurological immune-mediated disorders. General study results and limits: The greatest TCR clonal expansion occurred in HTLV-1-associated myelopathy and the least in multiple sclerosis, which fell below healthy controls. None of the CDR3 amino acid sequences found in expanded clones was shared across subjects. This suggests that the TCR-beta repertoires were private in all groups.

Each TCR transcript was tagged with a 10-nucleotide random UMI during 5'RACE. TCRdb re-called the 5' RACE reads with MiXCR, one entry per CDR3 protein. The sample records 20,000 to 25,000 distinct CDR3 sequences, 5% to 7% being singletons. The clonotype originates from a man younger than 35 in good health. The chain combines TRBV27 with TRBJ1-6, with TRBD1 identical over 9 bases. What was sequenced was CD8+ T cells from blood. The CDR3 here is CASSAVRDRDSPLHF. CDR3 sequence (DNA): TGTGCCAGCAGTGCGGTCCGGGACAGGGATTCACCCCTCCACTTT.